One and the same sample provided the 9 T cell receptor beta chains below, sequenced in a study of T cells in women clearing cervical HPV infection. Profiling relied on immunoSEQ multiplex PCR, and the TCRdb table lists in-frame clones only, not all of them. The sample holds roughly 48,000 clones. Sequencing was performed on blood buffy coat. These receptors were taken from a woman between 18 and 70 years old with a cervical HPV16 infection that either progressed to CIN3+ or cleared (not recorded which).

To note about this clone: With the read ending 3 residues before the CDR3 end, the germline J gene is used to fill in that end. The rearrangement joins TRBV2 to TRBJ2-5; D may be TRBD2 (6 bases). V lost 6 bases and J 3 bases, leaving 11 bases between the germline ends. The CDR3 totals 13 residues. Germline values: CDR1 SNHLY, CDR2 FYNNEI. CDR3: CASSQEGKETQYF. CDR3 bases read: TGTGCCAGCAGCCAGGAGGGGAAAGAGACC.

Partial CDR3 DNA: TGCAGTGCTCGGAGGGCAGGGGCCCTCTCTGGAAACACC. This codes for CSARRAGALSGNT. The entire CDR3 is CSARRAGALSGNTIYF. V and J are TRBV20-1 and TRBJ1-3, with TRBD1 as a possible D gene (6 bases). The CDR3 end is not reached by the read, which stops 3 residues before it; the germline J gene fills it in. The CDR3 totals 16 residues. Germline CDR1 DFQATT, CDR2 SNEGSKA (reference sequence). Between the trimmed V and J ends, which lost 5 bases and 0 bases, there was a span of 17 bases.

Comment on this clone: The junction and the germline gene differ at one end; a read error may be behind it. The CDR3 is cut off 3 residues early in the read; its end comes from the germline J gene. The rearrangement joins TRBV6-2 or TRBV6-3 to TRBJ2-7; D is uncertain. The CDR3 has 14 residues. In germline, CDR1 is MNHEY, CDR2 SVGEGT. The CDR3 protein is CASSHSRGSYEQYF. The sequenced CDR3 bases are TGTGCCAGCAGTCACTCCAGAGGCTCCTACGAG.

As concerns this clone: The read falls 3 residues short of the CDR3 end, and the missing part is taken from the germline J gene. This rearrangement joins TRBV6-1 to TRBJ1-2, with 9 bases aligning to TRBD1. Germline lookup yields CDR1 MNHNS and CDR2 SASEGT. This CDR3 has 15 residues. The V segment lost 3 bases and the J segment 2 bases; nucleotides outside the gene matches: 4. Here the CDR3 reads CASSEGQGGNYGYTF. Incomplete CDR3 DNA: TGTGCCAGCAGTGAGGGACAGGGAGGGAACTATGGC.

Comments on this clone: The read terminates 3 residues before the CDR3 end, so the remaining end is supplied by the germline J gene. The chain joins TRBV12-3 or TRBV12-4 to TRBJ1-1; 7 positions match TRBD1. CDR3 length: 15 amino acids. The CDR3 loop is CASSSPPEGQRVAFF. CDR3 bases read: TGTGCCAGCAGCTCCCCCCCCGAGGGACAGAGGGTA.

Note on this clone: With the read ending 3 residues before the CDR3 end, the germline J gene is used to fill in that end. The V gene is TRBV5-1, the J gene TRBJ2-3; D might be TRBD1 (6 bases). Germline V gene data show CDR1 as SGHRS and CDR2 as YFSETQ. This CDR3 comprises 15 residues. V was clipped by 0 bases and J by 2 bases, with 10 bases between them. CDR3 loop: CASSLDGQNTDTQYF. The covered CDR3 bases are TGCGCCAGCAGCTTGGATGGACAGAACACAGATACG.

With regard to this clone: The missing CDR3 end, 3 residues past where the read stops, is filled in from the germline J gene. The chain links TRBV7-2 to TRBJ1-6, with D possibly TRBD1 on 6 matching bases. CDR1 is SGHTA and CDR2 is FQGNSA in the germline V gene. The CDR3 covers 15 residues. V was cut by 5 bases and J by 4 bases, with 12 bases left in between. The CDR3 loop is CASSMWDTYNSPLHF. The CDR3 DNA, read in part, is TGTGCCAGCAGCATGTGGGACACATATAATTCACCC.

As for this clone: The read terminates 3 residues ahead of where the CDR3 ends, so the germline J gene completes it. This sequence joins TRBV12-3 or TRBV12-4 and TRBJ1-1, with D uncertain. V shed 7 bases and J shed 5 bases, with 8 bases lying between them. CDR3 size: 11 residues. The CDR3 bases that were read are TGTGCCAGCACCTACAGAACTGAA. This codes for CASTYRTE. The CDR3 in its entirety is CASTYRTEAFF.

Note on this clone: With the read ending 3 residues before the CDR3 end, the germline J gene is used to fill in that end. The rearrangement joins TRBV5-5 to TRBJ2-7; D possibly corresponds to TRBD1 (5 bases). The V end lost 0 bases, the J end lost 1 base, and 8 bases lay between the germline ends. The CDR3 contains 14 residues. Germline V CDR1 and CDR2: SGHKS, YYEKEE (reference sequence). Incomplete CDR3 DNA: TGTGCCAGCAGCTTGGGACAGAAGTCCTACGAG. The encoded protein is CASSLGQKSYE. The CDR3 in its entirety is CASSLGQKSYEQYF.